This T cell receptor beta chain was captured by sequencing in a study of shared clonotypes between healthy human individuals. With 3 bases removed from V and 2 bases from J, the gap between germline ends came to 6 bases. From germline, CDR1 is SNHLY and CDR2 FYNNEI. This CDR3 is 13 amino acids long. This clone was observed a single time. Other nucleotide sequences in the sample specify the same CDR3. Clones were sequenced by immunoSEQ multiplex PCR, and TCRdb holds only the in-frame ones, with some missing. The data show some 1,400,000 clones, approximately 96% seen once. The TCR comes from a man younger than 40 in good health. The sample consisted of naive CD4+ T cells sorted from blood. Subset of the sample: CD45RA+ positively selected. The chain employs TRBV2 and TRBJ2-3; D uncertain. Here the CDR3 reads CASSDLYTDTQYF. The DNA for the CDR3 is TGTGCCAGCAGTGACTTGTACACAGATACGCAGTATTTT.